This is a list of T cell receptor beta chains from one sample in a study of T cells in Graves' hyperthyroidism and ophthalmopathy. MiXCR, run by TCRdb on the multiplex PCR reads, gives a single entry per CDR3 protein. The table has about 770,000 distinct CDR3 sequences, around 20% seen once; the top ten hold 15% to 20%. Sequenced sample: blood. The source of these receptors is a woman aged 45-65 years with Graves' hyperthyroidism that later progressed to Graves' ophthalmopathy. CDR3s include the opening cysteine and the closing phenylalanine or tryptophan. The D gene is left open where the match is weak. Clone sizes are given selectively: once, few, many, or a class where the clone is expanded.

clone_size	v_call	cdr3_length	d_call	j_call	cdr3_nt	cdr3_aa
few	TRBV20-1	13	-	TRBJ2-7	TGCAGTGCTGGCGACGGGGCGGTGGACGAGCAGTACTTC	CSAGDGAVDEQYF
few	TRBV6-1	15	-	TRBJ2-5	TGTGCCAGCAGGTTGGGCGCGCGGTACCAAGAGACCCAGTACTTC	CASRLGARYQETQYF
-	TRBV7-9	18	-	TRBJ1-4	TGTGCCAGCAGCTTATCGTTTGGGGGTTCCGCCTCCAATGAAAAACTGTTTTTT	CASSLSFGGSASNEKLFF
-	TRBV12-3/TRBV12-4	16	TRBD1	TRBJ2-2	TGTGCCAGCAGTAAAGACAGGGGGCGATTCACCGGGGAGCTGTTTTTT	CASSKDRGRFTGELFF
-	TRBV4-1	11	-	TRBJ1-1	TGCGCCAGCAGCCAAGCAGGGAACGCTTTCTTT	CASSQAGNAFF
few	TRBV3-1	16	-	TRBJ2-4	TGTGCCAGCAGCCAAGAGCTAGGAACAGCCAAAAACATTCAGTACTTC	CASSQELGTAKNIQYF
many	TRBV7-6	15	-	TRBJ1-1	TGTGCCAGCAGCTTAGTCGACAGAATGAACACTGAAGCTTTCTTT	CASSLVDRMNTEAFF
few	TRBV20-1	14	TRBD1	TRBJ2-7	TGCAGTGCTACCTTAGGCAGGGGGCCCTACGAGCAGTACTTC	CSATLGRGPYEQYF
many	TRBV27	13	-	TRBJ1-1	TGTGCCAGCAGTCCGTTTCTCCGAGGTGAAGCTTTCTTT	CASSPFLRGEAFF
-	TRBV3-1	16	-	TRBJ2-2	TGTGCCAGCAGCCAAGATCTAGGATCGAACACCGGGGAGCTGTTTTTT	CASSQDLGSNTGELFF
few	TRBV20-1	16	-	TRBJ1-1	TGCAGTGCCCCTGAAAATGGGGGGTTAATTTACACTGAAGCTTTCTTT	CSAPENGGLIYTEAFF
few	TRBV5-1	14	-	TRBJ1-1	TGCGCCAGCAGCTTGGATCCGGGGATCCCTGAAGCTTTCTTT	CASSLDPGIPEAFF
many	TRBV7-2	13	-	TRBJ2-7	TGTGCCAGCAGCACACGGGACTCCTACGAGCAGTACTTC	CASSTRDSYEQYF
few	TRBV9	16	-	TRBJ1-1	TGTGCCAGCAGCGTAAGTGGGGGAATGAGGAACACTGAAGCTTTCTTT	CASSVSGGMRNTEAFF
-	TRBV29-1	10	-	TRBJ1-1	TGCAGCGTTGATTGGGGAAGAGCTTTCTTT	CSVDWGRAFF
many	TRBV27	14	-	TRBJ1-1	TGTGCCAGCAGTCTTCCAGATAGAGTCACTGAAGCTTTCTTT	CASSLPDRVTEAFF